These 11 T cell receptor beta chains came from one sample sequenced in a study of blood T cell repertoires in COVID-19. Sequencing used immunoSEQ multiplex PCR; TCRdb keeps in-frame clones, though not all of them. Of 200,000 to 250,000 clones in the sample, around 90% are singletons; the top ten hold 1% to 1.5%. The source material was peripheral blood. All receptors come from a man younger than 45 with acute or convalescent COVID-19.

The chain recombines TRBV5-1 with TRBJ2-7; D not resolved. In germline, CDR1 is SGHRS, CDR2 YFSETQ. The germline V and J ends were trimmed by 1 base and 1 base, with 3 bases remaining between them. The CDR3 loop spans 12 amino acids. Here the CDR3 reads CASSLPSYEQYF. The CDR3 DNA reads TGCGCCAGCAGCTTGCCTTCCTACGAGCAGTACTTC.

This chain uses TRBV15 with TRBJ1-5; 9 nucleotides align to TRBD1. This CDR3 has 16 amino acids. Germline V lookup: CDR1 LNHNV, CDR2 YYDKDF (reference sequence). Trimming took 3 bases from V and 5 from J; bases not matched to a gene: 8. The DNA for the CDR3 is TGTGCCACCAGCAGGCCGGGACAGGGTTTTTATCAGCCCCAGCATTTT. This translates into CATSRPGQGFYQPQHF.

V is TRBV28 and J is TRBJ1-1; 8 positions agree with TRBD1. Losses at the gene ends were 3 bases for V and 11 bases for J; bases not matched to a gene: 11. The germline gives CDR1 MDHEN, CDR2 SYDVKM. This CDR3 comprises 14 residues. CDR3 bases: TGTGCCAGCAGTTTTAGGGGACTACAGGGGGAGGCTTTCTTT. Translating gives CASSFRGLQGEAFF. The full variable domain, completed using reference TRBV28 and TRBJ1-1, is DVKVTQSSRYLVKRTGEKVFLECVQDMDHENMFWYRQDPGLGLRLIYFSYDVKMKEKGDIPEGYSVSREKKERFSLILESASTNQTSMYLCASSFRGLQGEAFFGQGTRLTVV.

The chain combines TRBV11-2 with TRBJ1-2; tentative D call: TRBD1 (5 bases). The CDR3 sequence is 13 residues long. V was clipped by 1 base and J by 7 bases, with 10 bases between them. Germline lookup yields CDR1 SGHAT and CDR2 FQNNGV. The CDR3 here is CASSLGRGFGYTF. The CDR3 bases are TGTGCCAGCAGCTTAGGGAGGGGCTTTGGCTACACCTTC. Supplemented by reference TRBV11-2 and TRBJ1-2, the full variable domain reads EAGVAQSPRYKIIEKRQSVAFWCNPISGHATLYWYQQILGQGPKLLIQFQNNGVVDDSQLPKDRFSAERLKGVDSTLKIQPAKLEDSAVYLCASSLGRGFGYTFGSGTRLTVV.

CDR3: CASSLALTTQETQYF. In DNA form, the CDR3 reads TGTGCCAGCAGCTTAGCGCTGACTACTCAAGAGACCCAGTACTTC. The chain carries TRBV7-2 and TRBJ2-5; weak D call: TRBD2 (5 bases). Trimming removed 0 bases at V and 2 bases at J, with 10 bases between. The germline V gene encodes CDR1 SGHTA and CDR2 FQGNSA. The CDR3 is made up of 15 amino acids.

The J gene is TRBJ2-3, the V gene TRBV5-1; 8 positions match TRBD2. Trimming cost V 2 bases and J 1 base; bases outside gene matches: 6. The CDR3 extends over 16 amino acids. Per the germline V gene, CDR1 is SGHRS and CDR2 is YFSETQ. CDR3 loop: CASSLTGLAGTDTQYF. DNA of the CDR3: TGCGCCAGCAGCTTAACCGGACTAGCTGGCACAGATACGCAGTATTTT.

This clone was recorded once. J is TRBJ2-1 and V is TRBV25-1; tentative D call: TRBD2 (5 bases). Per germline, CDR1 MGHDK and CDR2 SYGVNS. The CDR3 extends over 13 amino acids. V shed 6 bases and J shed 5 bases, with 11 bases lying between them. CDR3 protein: CASREAGHNEQFF. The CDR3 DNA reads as TGTGCCAGCAGGGAGGCAGGCCACAATGAGCAGTTCTTC.

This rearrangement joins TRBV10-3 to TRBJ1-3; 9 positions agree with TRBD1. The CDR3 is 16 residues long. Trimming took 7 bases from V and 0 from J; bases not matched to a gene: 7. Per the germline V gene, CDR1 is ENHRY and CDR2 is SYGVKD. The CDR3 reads CAITGDRDNSGNTIYF. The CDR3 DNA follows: TGTGCCATCACCGGGGACAGGGATAACTCTGGAAACACCATATATTTT.

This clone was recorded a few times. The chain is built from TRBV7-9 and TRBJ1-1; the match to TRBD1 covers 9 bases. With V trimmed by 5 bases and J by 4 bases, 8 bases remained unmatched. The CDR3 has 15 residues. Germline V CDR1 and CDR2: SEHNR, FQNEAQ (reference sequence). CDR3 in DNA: TGTGCCAGCAGCCCCTCGGACAGGGGTGGCACTGAAGCTTTCTTT. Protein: CASSPSDRGGTEAFF. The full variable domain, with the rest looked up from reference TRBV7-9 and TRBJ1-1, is DTGVSQNPRHKITKRGQNVTFRCDPISEHNRLYWYRQTLGQGPEFLTYFQNEAQLEKSRLLSDRFSAERPKGSFSTLEIQRTEQGDSAMYLCASSPSDRGGTEAFFGQGTRLTVV.

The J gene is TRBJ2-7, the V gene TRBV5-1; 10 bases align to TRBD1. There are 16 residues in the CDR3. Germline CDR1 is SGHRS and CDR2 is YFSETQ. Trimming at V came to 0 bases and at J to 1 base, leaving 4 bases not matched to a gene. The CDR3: CASSLGGQGISYEQYF. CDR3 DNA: TGCGCCAGCAGCTTGGGGGGACAGGGGATATCCTACGAGCAGTACTTC.

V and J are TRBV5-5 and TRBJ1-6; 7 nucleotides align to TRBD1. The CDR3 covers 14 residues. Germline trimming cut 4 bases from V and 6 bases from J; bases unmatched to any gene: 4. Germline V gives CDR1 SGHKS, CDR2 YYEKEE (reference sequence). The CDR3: CASSVGTANSPLHF. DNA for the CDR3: TGTGCCAGCAGCGTAGGGACAGCTAATTCACCCCTCCACTTT. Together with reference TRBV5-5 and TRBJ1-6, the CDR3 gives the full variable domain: DAGVTQSPTHLIKTRGQQVTLRCSPISGHKSVSWYQQVLGQGPQFIFQYYEKEERGRGNFPDRFSARQFPNYSSELNVNALLLGDSALYLCASSVGTANSPLHFGNGTRLTVT.